This T cell receptor beta chain came from a study of T cell responses to AZD1222 COVID-19 vaccine. Findings of the study overall: Donors in the cohort were predominantly white British and more often female, and clonal diversity was possibly underestimated. Vaccination with two AZD1222 doses was followed by a rise in Spike-specific TCR breadth and depth. Repertoire collection took place solely once the T cell response had peaked. Dominant CD4 TCR responses targeted spike regions 160-218 and 743-854.

Some clones are missing from TCRdb's copy, which holds only in-frame ones; the method was immunoSEQ multiplex PCR. The sample yields about 82,000 clones, 90% to 95% seen once. A note on this clone: Its target is not known.

This clonotype was obtained from an adult in good health. The sequences come from peripheral blood, collected on day 0 of AZD1222 vaccination.

CDR3: CASSVPQGASTGELFF. The CDR3 DNA reads TGTGCCAGCAGCGTCCCACAGGGGGCGTCCACCGGGGAGCTGTTTTTT. The V and J genes are TRBV7-8 and TRBJ2-2; 9 bases are shared with TRBD1. J was trimmed by 4 bases and V by 5 bases; bases with no gene match: 8. The length of the CDR3 is 16 residues. Germline-derived CDR1 and CDR2 are SGHVS and FQNEAQ.